These 27 T cell receptor beta chains share one sample of origin, sequenced in a study of response to subunit inactivated influenza vaccine (dated by TCRdb to 2016 to 2019). Libraries were constructed by RT-PCR. The run used an Illumina HiSeq 2500. TCRdb reprocessed the public reads (quality trimming at Q25 with fastp, clone calling with MiXCR) and kept in-frame beta chains. Rows are unified per CDR3 protein, each entry keeping the most common DNA and genes. The table for this sample lists hundreds of thousands of distinct CDR3 sequences; approximately 15% of them were counted only once. The ten biggest clones cover approximately 6.5% of the sample. Specimen: PBMCs from blood, collected approximately 15 days before vaccination. These receptors were collected from a man aged 50-60 years who received an inactivated influenza vaccine. Donor details come from another sample of the same person, matched by shared clones.

DNA for the CDR3: TGTGCCACCAGTGACCCCAAGGGACTGGGCTCCTACAATGAGCAGTTCTTC. Amino acids: CATSDPKGLGSYNEQFF. The chain carries TRBV24-1 and TRBJ2-1, with D possibly being TRBD2 (6 bases). The CDR3 has 17 residues. CDR1 and CDR2 (germline): KGHDR, SFDVKD. The ends were cut back, 4 bases at V and 0 bases at J, with 15 bases in the middle.

The genes are TRBV7-8 and TRBJ2-5; 9 bases are shared with TRBD1. Unmatched junction bases numbered 5, after V lost 1 base and J lost 5 bases. Germline V gene sequence: CDR1 SGHVS, CDR2 FQNEAQ. The CDR3 contains 15 residues. The CDR3: CASSLVGTGHETQYF. As DNA, the CDR3 is TGTGCCAGCAGCTTAGTCGGGACAGGGCATGAGACCCAGTACTTC.

This clonotype was counted many times. The genes are TRBV2 and TRBJ2-7, with 8 bases lining up with TRBD1. The CDR3 has 14 amino acids. Looked up from germline, CDR1 is SNHLY and CDR2 is FYNNEI. Trimming took 8 bases from V and 8 from J; bases not matched to a gene: 14. The CDR3 reads CASGSRTGYFKQYF. DNA for the CDR3: TGTGCCAGCGGATCCCGGACAGGGTATTTCAAGCAGTACTTC.

This clonotype was counted a few times. The rearrangement joins TRBV4-3 to TRBJ2-7; D is unclear. This CDR3 is built from 13 residues. In germline, CDR1 is LGHNA, CDR2 YSLEER. With 4 bases removed from V and 1 base from J, the gap between germline ends came to 8 bases. This CDR3 reads CASSPQLSYEQYF. Written as DNA, the CDR3 is TGCGCCAGCAGCCCCCAATTATCCTACGAGCAGTACTTC.

V and J are TRBV7-2 and TRBJ2-7; possible D gene TRBD2, 5 bases. The CDR3 covers 14 residues. The germline gives CDR1 SGHTA, CDR2 FQGNSA. V lost 4 bases to trimming and J lost 1 base, with 11 bases between them. This chain's CDR3 is CASSSIAPSYEQYF. The CDR3 DNA reads as TGTGCCAGCAGCTCTATAGCGCCTTCCTACGAGCAGTACTTC.

This clonotype appeared a few times. The rearrangement links TRBV28 to TRBJ2-7; perhaps D is TRBD1 or TRBD2 (5 bases each). The CDR3 runs 14 residues. V dropped 5 bases and J dropped 0 bases, with 11 bases sitting between them. Germline V CDR1 and CDR2: MDHEN, SYDVKM. CDR3 sequence (DNA): TGTGCCAGCAGTCCGGTAGGGACCTCCTACGAGCAGTACTTC. Its protein is CASSPVGTSYEQYF.

This clonotype was found a few times. This chain uses TRBV15 with TRBJ2-5; no definite D call. This CDR3 is built from 14 residues. Germline CDR1 reads LNHNV; CDR2 reads YYDKDF (reference sequence). V was trimmed by 1 base and J by 5 bases, leaving 11 bases between them. CDR3 region: CATSRVLSGETQYF. The CDR3, as DNA: TGTGCCACCAGCAGAGTCTTAAGTGGGGAGACCCAGTACTTC. Full variable domain (rest looked up from reference TRBV15 and TRBJ2-5): DAMVIQNPRYQVTQFGKPVTLSCSQTLNHNVMYWYQQKSSQAPKLLFHYYDKDFNNEADTPDNFQSRRPNTSFCFLDIRSPGLGDTAMYLCATSRVLSGETQYFGPGTRLLVL.

The gene calls are TRBV4-3 and TRBJ2-5; 8 bases line up with TRBD2. The trim removed 0 bases at V and 0 bases at J, leaving 6 bases unmatched. In germline, CDR1 is LGHNA, CDR2 YSLEER. The CDR3 spans 17 residues. CDR3 sequence reads: CASSQEITSGNQETQYF. The CDR3, as DNA: TGCGCCAGCAGCCAAGAGATTACTAGCGGAAACCAAGAGACCCAGTACTTC.

A few counts support this clonotype. In nucleotides, the CDR3 is TGTGCCAGCAGCTTATCATCCAGCGGGAGGTCTGAGTCAGATACGCAGTATTTT. Protein sequence: CASSLSSSGRSESDTQYF. The V gene is TRBV7-3, the J gene TRBJ2-3, with 9 bases fitting TRBD2. Germline V gene sequence: CDR1 SGHTA, CDR2 FQGTGA. V lost 2 bases to trimming and J lost 4 bases; unmatched junction nucleotides: 13. The CDR3 totals 18 residues.

In this sample, this clonotype turned up a few times. The chain carries TRBV7-9 and TRBJ2-1; D perhaps matches TRBD2 (6 bases). Trimming pared 5 bases from V and 10 bases from J, leaving 15 bases between. Germline V gene lookup returns CDR1 SEHNR and CDR2 FQNEAQ (reference sequence). The CDR3 runs 13 residues. The CDR3 loop is CASSPTSAVEQFF. The CDR3 coding sequence is TGTGCCAGCAGCCCGACTAGTGCCGTAGAGCAGTTCTTC.

This clonotype occurred a few times. V gene TRBV3-1 combines with J gene TRBJ2-2; 9 nucleotides agree with TRBD1. Germline V gene sequence: CDR1 LGHDT, CDR2 YNNKEL (reference sequence). Trimming cost V 1 base and J 4 bases; bases outside gene matches: 13. The CDR3 covers 19 residues. Here the CDR3 reads CASSQVLLQGASSTGELFF. In nucleotides, the CDR3 is TGTGCCAGCAGCCAAGTACTGCTACAGGGGGCCTCGAGCACCGGGGAGCTGTTTTTT.

This chain joins TRBV24-1 and TRBJ2-4; 7 bases are shared with TRBD2. Trimming removed 1 base from V and 5 bases from J; junction bases left unmatched: 4. CDR1 is KGHDR, CDR2 SFDVKD, per germline. The CDR3 consists of 15 residues. This CDR3 is CATSDFGLVENIQYF. The CDR3 DNA reads as TGTGCCACCAGTGATTTTGGACTAGTGGAAAACATTCAGTACTTC.

The V gene is TRBV4-3, the J gene TRBJ1-1; perhaps TRBD1 as D (5 bases). Germline V CDR1 and CDR2: LGHNA, YSLEER. Trimming cost V 2 bases and J 1 base, with 11 bases left between them. This CDR3 contains 15 residues. CDR3 sequence reads: CASSQYGTGNTEAFF. Written as DNA, the CDR3 is TGCGCCAGCAGCCAATACGGGACGGGGAACACTGAAGCTTTCTTT.

A note on this clonotype: The junction and the germline gene differ at one end; a read error may be behind it. The genes are TRBV3-1 and TRBJ2-3; D gene ambiguous. CDR3 length: 16 residues. The germline V gene encodes CDR1 LGHDT and CDR2 YNNKEL (reference sequence). CDR3 sequence reads: CVSSQLRGRSTDTQYF. CDR3 coding DNA: TGTGTCAGCAGCCAATTGCGCGGCCGAAGCACAGATACGCAGTATTTT.

This clonotype was observed a few times. In nucleotides, the CDR3 is TGTGCCTGGACCCCGGCGGGCTCCTCCTACAATGAGCAGTTCTTC. It encodes CAWTPAGSSYNEQFF. The chain joins TRBV30 to TRBJ2-1; weak D call: TRBD2 (5 bases). This CDR3 is 15 amino acids long. With 4 bases removed from V and 0 bases from J, the gap between germline ends came to 13 bases. The germline V gene has CDR1 GTSNPN and CDR2 SVGIG (reference sequence).

This clonotype has only a few counts. This chain joins TRBV29-1 and TRBJ1-1, with 7 nucleotides matching TRBD1. Germline V lookup: CDR1 SQVTM, CDR2 ANQGSEA. This CDR3 has 10 amino acids. The V and J ends lost 7 bases and 8 bases, in that order; junction bases with no gene match: 4. The CDR3 loop is CSAWGQEAFF. The CDR3, as DNA: TGCAGCGCCTGGGGACAGGAAGCTTTCTTT.

The chain is built from TRBV29-1 and TRBJ1-2; D not certain. CDR1 is SQVTM and CDR2 is ANQGSEA in the germline V gene. The V and J ends lost 4 bases and 4 bases respectively, with 10 bases between them. The CDR3 has 12 residues. In nucleotides, the CDR3 is TGCAGCGTTGGTGGGTCGAGCTATGGCTACACCTTC. The encoded protein is CSVGGSSYGYTF.

The chain joins TRBV18 to TRBJ2-1, with TRBD1 matching 7 bases. V was pared by 2 bases and J by 8 bases, with 3 bases of the junction left unmatched. CDR3 length equals 13 residues. CDR1 is KGHSH and CDR2 is LQKENI in the germline V gene. The CDR3 DNA follows: TGTGCCAGCTCACCAAAGGGGGCCGATGAGCAGTTCTTC. Its translation is CASSPKGADEQFF.

This clonotype was seen a handful of times. V gene TRBV28 combines with J gene TRBJ2-1; 11 bases fit TRBD2. Germline CDR1 MDHEN, CDR2 SYDVKM. The CDR3 totals 16 residues. V lost 3 bases and J lost 5; bases outside the gene matches: 6. CDR3 DNA sequence: TGTGCCAGCAGTTTGCCTAGCGGGGGGTTAAACAATGAGCAGTTCTTC. Its translation is CASSLPSGGLNNEQFF.

This clonotype appeared many times. The rearrangement joins TRBV5-1 to TRBJ2-5; D unresolved. V was clipped by 0 bases and J by 4 bases, with 13 bases between them. The CDR3 covers 15 residues. Looked up from germline, CDR1 is SGHRS and CDR2 is YFSETQ. The CDR3 spells CASSLAHRSSETQYF. CDR3 nucleotides: TGCGCCAGCAGCTTGGCCCATCGGTCTTCAGAGACCCAGTACTTC.

This clonotype was seen only a few times. The rearrangement links TRBV20-1 to TRBJ2-3, with 7 bases lining up with TRBD2. With 6 bases clipped from V and 3 bases from J, the junction kept 15 bases outside the gene matches. The CDR3 runs to 16 residues. Per the germline V gene, CDR1 is DFQATT and CDR2 is SNEGSKA (reference sequence). CDR3 DNA: TGCAGTGCAGTCTCCAGCGGGATTCCTTTAACAGATACGCAGTATTTT. Its translation is CSAVSSGIPLTDTQYF.

This clonotype appeared a few times. The genes are TRBV2 and TRBJ2-3; a weak D match, TRBD2 (5 bases). Germline V CDR1 and CDR2: SNHLY, FYNNEI. Trimming stripped 6 bases from V and 1 base from J, with 11 bases between. CDR3 length: 14 amino acids. In DNA form, the CDR3 reads TGTGCCAGCAGCGGACTTCCTCGCACAGATACGCAGTATTTT. This encodes CASSGLPRTDTQYF.

This chain uses TRBV20-1 with TRBJ2-7, with D unresolved. Germline-derived CDR1 and CDR2 are DFQATT and SNEGSKA (reference sequence). V was cut by 6 bases and J by 3 bases, with 15 bases left in between. The CDR3 totals 13 residues. This CDR3 reads CSAATLELYEQYF. The CDR3 nucleotides are TGCAGTGCCGCCACCCTAGAGCTCTACGAGCAGTACTTC.

V is TRBV27 and J is TRBJ2-7; 10 bases are a match to TRBD2. Germline V CDR1 and CDR2: MNHEY, SMNVEV (reference sequence). The CDR3 contains 16 residues. Trimming cost V 3 bases and J 5 bases; bases outside gene matches: 10. CDR3 sequence reads: CASSFLSGRATHEQYF. The CDR3 coding sequence is TGTGCCAGCAGTTTCCTGAGCGGGAGGGCCACCCACGAGCAGTACTTC.

The chain carries TRBV5-1 and TRBJ2-5; D may be TRBD2 (5 bases). V was clipped by 3 bases and J by 7 bases, with 16 bases between them. CDR1 and CDR2 (germline): SGHRS, YFSETQ. The CDR3 is made up of 14 amino acids. CDR3 region: CASSSVDSSGTQYF. CDR3 nucleotides: TGCGCCAGCAGCTCCGTGGACTCTTCTGGGACCCAGTACTTC.

This rearrangement joins TRBV4-2 to TRBJ2-3; 8 bases fit TRBD2. The V and J ends lost 6 bases and 3 bases, in that order; junction bases with no gene match: 8. Germline lookup yields CDR1 LGHNA and CDR2 YNFKEQ. This CDR3 comprises 15 residues. This CDR3 is CASRNAAGETDTQYF. The CDR3 nucleotides are TGTGCCAGCAGGAATGCAGCGGGAGAAACAGATACGCAGTATTTT.

This clonotype has at least ten counts. The chain has TRBV12-3 or TRBV12-4 and TRBJ2-7; D call uncertain. The germline V and J ends were trimmed by 6 bases and 2 bases, with 20 bases remaining between them. The CDR3 loop spans 16 amino acids. CDR3 sequence: CASSSILAPNAYEQYF. CDR3 DNA sequence: TGTGCCAGCAGCTCGATCCTCGCCCCAAACGCCTACGAGCAGTACTTC.